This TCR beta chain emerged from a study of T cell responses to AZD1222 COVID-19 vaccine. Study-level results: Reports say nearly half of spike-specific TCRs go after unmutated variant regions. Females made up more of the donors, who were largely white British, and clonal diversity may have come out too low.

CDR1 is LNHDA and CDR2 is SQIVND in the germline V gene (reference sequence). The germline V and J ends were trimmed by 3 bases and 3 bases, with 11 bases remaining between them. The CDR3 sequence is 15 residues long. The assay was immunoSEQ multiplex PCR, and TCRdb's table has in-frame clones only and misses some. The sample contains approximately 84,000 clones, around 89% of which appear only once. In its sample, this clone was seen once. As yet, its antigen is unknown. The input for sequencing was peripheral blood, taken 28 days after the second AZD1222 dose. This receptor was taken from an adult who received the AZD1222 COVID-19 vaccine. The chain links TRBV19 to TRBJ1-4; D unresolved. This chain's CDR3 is CASSIRPAPNEKLFF. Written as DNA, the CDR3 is TGTGCCAGTAGTATTCGGCCAGCCCCTAATGAAAAACTGTTTTTT. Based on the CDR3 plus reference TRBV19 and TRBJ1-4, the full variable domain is DGGITQSPKYLFRKEGQNVTLSCEQNLNHDAMYWYRQDPGQGLRLIYYSQIVNDFQKGDIAEGYSVSREKKESFPLTVTSAQKNPTAFYLCASSIRPAPNEKLFFGSGTQLSVL.